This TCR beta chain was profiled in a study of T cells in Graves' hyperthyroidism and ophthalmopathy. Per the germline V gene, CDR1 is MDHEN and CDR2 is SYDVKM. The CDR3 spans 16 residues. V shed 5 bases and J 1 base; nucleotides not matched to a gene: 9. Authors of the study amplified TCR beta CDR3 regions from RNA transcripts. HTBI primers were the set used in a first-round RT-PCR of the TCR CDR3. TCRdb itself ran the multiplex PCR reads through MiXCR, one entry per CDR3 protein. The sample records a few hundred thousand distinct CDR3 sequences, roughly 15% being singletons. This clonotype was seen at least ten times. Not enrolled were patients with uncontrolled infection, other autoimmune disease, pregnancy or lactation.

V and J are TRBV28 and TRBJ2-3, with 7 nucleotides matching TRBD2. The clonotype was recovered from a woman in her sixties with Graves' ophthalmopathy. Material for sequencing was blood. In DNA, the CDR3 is TGTGCCAGCAGTGAACCTCGGGGAGGGCGCACAGATACGCAGTATTTT. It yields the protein CASSEPRGGRTDTQYF.